Below are 2 T cell receptor beta chains sequenced from a single sample in a study of OX40 agonist ivuxolimab in advanced cancers. Using immunoSEQ multiplex PCR, the repertoire was profiled, and TCRdb retains in-frame clones only, with some absent. There are several thousand clones in the sample; approximately 73% occur only once, and nearly 60% lies in the top ten. Source: CD4+ or CD8+ T cells sorted from blood, taken in a trial of the OX40 agonist ivuxolimab. All receptors come from an adult with an advanced solid tumor such as melanoma, head and neck, liver or kidney cancer.

The chain carries TRBV13 and TRBJ2-7; TRBD2 is a possible D gene (5 bases). V was clipped by 0 bases and J by 6 bases, with 9 bases between them. Germline assignment: CDR1 PRHDT and CDR2 FYEKMQ (reference sequence). This CDR3 is 13 amino acids long. In nucleotides, the CDR3 is TGTGCCAGCAGCTTAGGTAGAGGGCTCGAGCAGTACTTC. Translating it yields CASSLGRGLEQYF. Drawing the rest from reference TRBV13 and TRBJ2-7, the complete variable domain is AAGVIQSPRHLIKEKRETATLKCYPIPRHDTVYWYQQGPGQDPQFLISFYEKMQSDKGSIPDRFSAQQFSDYHSELNMSSLELGDSALYFCASSLGRGLEQYFGPGTRLTVT.

This chain joins TRBV4-3 and TRBJ1-5; D call uncertain. With 1 base removed from V and 1 base from J, the gap between germline ends came to 5 bases. CDR3 length: 14 residues. CDR1 is LGHNA and CDR2 is YSLEER in the germline V gene. CDR3 loop: CASSQGLSNQPQHF. CDR3 nucleotides: TGCGCCAGCAGCCAAGGATTGAGCAATCAGCCCCAGCATTTT.